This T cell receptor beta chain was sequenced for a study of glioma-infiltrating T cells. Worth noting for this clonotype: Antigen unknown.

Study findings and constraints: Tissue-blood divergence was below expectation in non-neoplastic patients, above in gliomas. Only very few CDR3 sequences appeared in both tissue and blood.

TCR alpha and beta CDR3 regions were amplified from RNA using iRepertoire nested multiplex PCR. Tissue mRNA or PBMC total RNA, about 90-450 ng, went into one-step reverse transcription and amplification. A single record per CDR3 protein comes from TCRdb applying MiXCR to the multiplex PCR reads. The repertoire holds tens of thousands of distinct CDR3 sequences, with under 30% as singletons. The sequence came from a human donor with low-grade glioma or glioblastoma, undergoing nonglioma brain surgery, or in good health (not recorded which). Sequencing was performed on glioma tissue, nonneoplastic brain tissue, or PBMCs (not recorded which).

CDR3 residues: CASSERGGNQPQHF. CDR3 in DNA: TGTGCCAGCAGCGAAAGAGGGGGCAATCAGCCCCAGCATTTT. The gene calls are TRBV6-1 and TRBJ1-5, with D possibly being TRBD1 (5 bases). V gave up 6 bases and J gave up 2 bases, with 11 bases separating them. Germline-derived CDR1 and CDR2 are MNHNS and SASEGT. The CDR3 extends over 14 amino acids.